The entry that follows covers one TCR beta chain sequence. Its specificity is unknown. CDR1 is GTSNPN, CDR2 SVGIG, per germline (reference sequence). Trimming took 4 bases from V and 4 from J, leaving 8 bases between them. CDR3 length: 12 residues. These data originate in a study of T cell responses to AZD1222 COVID-19 vaccine. Study results and caveats: Spike-wide vaccine-associated CD4 TCRs dominated at 160-218 and 743-854.

The protocol was immunoSEQ multiplex PCR, while the TCRdb copy is restricted to in-frame clones and leaves out a portion. The sample has about 120,000 clones; roughly 90% are singletons. The chain links TRBV30 to TRBJ1-3; no clear D gene. The sequencing used peripheral blood, collected on day 0 of MenACWY control vaccination. The TCR comes from an adult in good health. CDR3 loop: CAWKGLGNTIYF. CDR3 nucleotides: TGTGCCTGGAAAGGGTTAGGAAACACCATATATTTT. The whole variable domain, filled in from reference TRBV30 and TRBJ1-3, reads SQTIHQWPATLVQPVGSPLSLECTVEGTSNPNLYWYRQAAGRGLQLLFYSVGIGQISSEVPQNLSASRPQDRQFILSSKKLLLSDSGFYLCAWKGLGNTIYFGEGSWLTVV.